The TCR beta chain under discussion was sequenced for a study of tumor-infiltrating lymphocytes in primary liver carcinoma. Study-wide context: Ranging in age from 30 to 69 years, the patients were men and women. The number of productive TCRbeta reads per sample ranged from roughly 3.5 to 7.13 million and was similar across tissue types.

Only a few counts were recorded for this clonotype. Losses at the gene ends were 1 base for V and 6 bases for J; bases not matched to a gene: 11. Germline CDR1 LGHNA, CDR2 YNFKEQ. The length of the CDR3 is 16 residues. Blood RNA came from unsorted whole blood; germline DNA was also extracted. TCR beta cDNA was reverse-transcribed from roughly 520 ng of total RNA. The reaction used a constant-region primer and ProtoScript II reverse transcriptase. Slightly modified ARM-PCR served as the procedure for the TCR beta libraries. These libraries came from three rounds of nested multiplex PCR. The first two PCR rounds used TRBV1-TRBV30 forward primers with a C-beta reverse primer, roughly 11 cycles each. TCRdb independently ran MiXCR on the multiplex PCR reads; one entry per CDR3 protein. The data contain nearly 200,000 distinct CDR3 sequences, almost 65% of them singletons.

This clonotype originated in an older woman with primary liver carcinoma and hepatitis B virus infection. This chain uses TRBV4-2 with TRBJ1-2; 7 bases align to TRBD1. The specimen sequenced was peripheral blood. The CDR3 DNA is TGTGCCAGCAGCCAAGGACAGGGAAATTGTCTTAATGGCTACACCTTC. Protein: CASSQGQGNCLNGYTF.